This T cell receptor (beta chain) derives from a study of T cells after yellow fever vaccination. Study summary: Some fractions had low cell numbers, and these were prepared with SMART-Seq v4 Ultra Low Input. The study, taken as a whole, reports: Researchers noted that a small share of clonotypes showed up in both CD4 and CD8 compartments. At 95% to 98% for CD4 and approximately 89% for CD8, most primary-vaccination clones showed up again after the booster.

Trimming removed 3 bases from V and 6 bases from J, with 11 bases in between. This CDR3 spans 13 amino acids. Germline V gene data show CDR1 as MNHNS and CDR2 as SASEGT. This clonotype was counted between two and nine times. Its antigen is not identified. The authors made TCR cDNA by 5'RACE template switching, adding a universal primer site and UMIs. TCRdb fed the 5' RACE reads into MiXCR, producing one record per CDR3 protein. The repertoire holds about 130,000 distinct CDR3 sequences, with roughly 10% as singletons. The genes are TRBV6-1 and TRBJ2-5; maybe TRBD2 (6 bases). The starting material was CD8+ T cells sorted from PBMCs, obtained on the day of the yellow fever booster vaccination. The sequence came from a man between 18 and 29 years old who received the YFV17D yellow fever vaccine. The CDR3 is CASSEREGKTQYF. DNA for the CDR3: TGTGCCAGCAGTGAGCGGGAAGGGAAGACCCAGTACTTC.